This T cell receptor (beta chain) was recovered during a study of identical twins. Healthy Caucasians provided all donations. Template switching added a universal primer site; cDNA carried unique molecular identifiers. Via MiXCR, TCRdb re-called the 5' RACE reads, giving one row per CDR3 protein. Here the sample spans fewer than 550,000 distinct CDR3 sequences, roughly 15% being singletons. CDR1 is DFQATT and CDR2 is SNEGSKA in the germline V gene (reference sequence). The CDR3 covers 15 residues. J was trimmed by 5 bases and V by 5 bases; bases with no gene match: 8. The sample also formed part of further work on yellow fever vaccine responses in identical twins.

The sample comprised CD4+ T cells sorted from blood. The sequence derives from a woman aged 18 to 35 in good health. The rearrangement uses TRBV20-1 and TRBJ2-2, with 10 nucleotides matching TRBD2. The CDR3 sequence: CSAPLAGVRTGELFF. CDR3 bases: TGCAGTGCTCCCCTAGCGGGGGTAAGGACCGGGGAGCTGTTTTTT.